One and the same sample provided the 28 T cell receptor beta chains below, sequenced in a study of blood T cell repertoires in COVID-19. Clones were sequenced by immunoSEQ multiplex PCR, and TCRdb holds only the in-frame ones, with some missing. The sample carries approximately 150,000 clones, approximately 88% recorded once. Sequenced material: peripheral blood. The origin of the receptors is a woman aged 45-65 years with acute or convalescent COVID-19.

The V and J genes are TRBV28 and TRBJ1-5; weak D call: TRBD1 (5 bases). CDR3 length: 12 amino acids. Per the germline V gene, CDR1 is MDHEN and CDR2 is SYDVKM. The V end lost 5 bases, the J end lost 6 bases, and 8 bases lay between the germline ends. The CDR3 nucleotides are TGTGCCAGCAGTAGTGGGGCTCAGCCCCAGCATTTT. As protein: CASSSGAQPQHF.

The chain has TRBV12-5 and TRBJ1-6; 7 positions agree with TRBD1. The CDR3 contains 15 residues. Germline V gives CDR1 LGHNT, CDR2 FRNRAP. The J segment lost 3 bases and the V segment lost 6 bases, leaving 5 bases of the junction unmatched. This chain's CDR3 is CASGLQGFYNSPLHF. The CDR3 DNA follows: TGTGCTAGTGGCTTACAGGGGTTCTATAATTCACCCCTCCACTTT.

This chain connects TRBV13 to TRBJ1-2; TRBD1 matches 7 bases. V was clipped by 5 bases and J by 0 bases; unmatched bases: 12. Per germline, CDR1 PRHDT and CDR2 FYEKMQ (reference sequence). The CDR3 loop spans 17 amino acids. CDR3 DNA: TGTGCCAGCAGCCCTGCACAGGGGAGAGAAGCTAACTATGGCTACACCTTC. Translation: CASSPAQGREANYGYTF.

This clone appeared a single time. The chain recombines TRBV19 with TRBJ1-4; a weak D match, TRBD1 (6 bases). Germline V CDR1 and CDR2: LNHDA, SQIVND (reference sequence). V was shortened by 5 bases and J by 8 bases, with 12 bases between the two germline ends. This CDR3 contains 13 residues. Written as DNA, the CDR3 is TGTGCCAGTAGTGCACAGGGAAAAGAAAAACTGTTTTTT. Amino acid sequence: CASSAQGKEKLFF.

The chain is built from TRBV29-1 and TRBJ2-1, with 7 bases lining up with TRBD2. Germline lookup yields CDR1 SQVTM and CDR2 ANQGSEA. V lost 5 bases and J lost 4; bases outside the gene matches: 14. The CDR3 has 16 amino acids. The chain's CDR3 is CSVSLFVGGGYNEQFF. DNA of the CDR3: TGCAGCGTTTCTCTTTTTGTCGGGGGAGGGTACAATGAGCAGTTCTTC.

The table lists this clone with a few counts. The rearrangement links TRBV7-8 to TRBJ1-5; D might be TRBD1 (6 bases). Germline CDR1 reads SGHVS; CDR2 reads FQNEAQ. Trimming removed 1 base from V and 8 bases from J, with 6 bases in between. This CDR3 has 12 residues. Here the CDR3 reads CASSLGTEPQHF. The CDR3 DNA follows: TGTGCCAGCAGCTTAGGGACAGAGCCCCAGCATTTT.

The V gene is TRBV9, the J gene TRBJ1-6; 8 bases are a match to TRBD1. V lost 2 bases to trimming and J lost 6 bases; unmatched junction nucleotides: 4. This CDR3 is 15 amino acids long. CDR1 is SGDLS and CDR2 is YYNGEE in the germline V gene. CDR3 protein: CASSVRQGLNSPLHF. The DNA of the CDR3 is TGTGCCAGCAGCGTCCGACAGGGGCTTAATTCACCCCTCCACTTT.

A single count supports this clone. This chain joins TRBV7-8 and TRBJ1-5; D possibly corresponds to TRBD1 (5 bases). Germline V gene data show CDR1 as SGHVS and CDR2 as FQNEAQ. V was trimmed by 1 base and J by 12 bases, leaving 13 bases between them. This CDR3 has 13 amino acids. The CDR3 loop reads CASSLDMRQSQHF. The CDR3 DNA reads TGTGCCAGCAGCTTAGATATGCGACAGAGCCAGCATTTT.

In this sample, this clone turned up once. The chain couples TRBV6-4 to TRBJ2-3; 9 bases line up with TRBD2. CDR3 length equals 19 residues. V shed 2 bases and J 2 bases; nucleotides not matched to a gene: 14. Looked up from germline, CDR1 is MRHNA and CDR2 is SNTAGT. In DNA form, the CDR3 reads TGTGCCAGCAGTGACCGCCCTCCTCGAGCGGGAGGTTTCACAGATACGCAGTATTTT. This encodes CASSDRPPRAGGFTDTQYF.

The rearrangement joins TRBV5-5 to TRBJ1-1; D unclear. The CDR3 covers 11 residues. Germline V gene sequence: CDR1 SGHKS, CDR2 YYEKEE (reference sequence). Deletions cut 0 bases from V and 8 bases from J, with 5 bases between. The CDR3 sequence is CASSLAREAFF. CDR3 coding DNA: TGTGCCAGCAGCTTGGCCAGGGAAGCTTTCTTT.

Here the CDR3 reads CASSEDLNTEAFF. Here the CDR3 DNA reads TGCGCCAGCAGCGAGGATTTGAACACTGAAGCTTTCTTT. The V call is TRBV5-1, the J call TRBJ1-1; no clear D gene. This CDR3 region has 13 residues. Germline V gene data show CDR1 as SGHRS and CDR2 as YFSETQ. Between the trimmed V and J ends, which lost 4 bases and 0 bases, there was a span of 7 bases.

This chain connects TRBV5-6 to TRBJ1-5, with D possibly TRBD1 on 6 matching bases. The CDR3 extends over 14 amino acids. With 6 bases removed from V and 1 base from J, the gap between germline ends came to 11 bases. Germline lookup yields CDR1 SGHDT and CDR2 YYEEEE. The CDR3 region is CASTMRGSNQPQHF. The CDR3 DNA reads TGTGCCAGCACTATGAGGGGGAGCAATCAGCCCCAGCATTTT.

This chain connects TRBV6-2 or TRBV6-3 to TRBJ1-1, with 10 bases that match TRBD1. J was trimmed by 5 bases and V by 5 bases; bases with no gene match: 8. Germline lookup yields CDR1 MNHEY and CDR2 SVGEGT. The CDR3 has 15 amino acids. CDR3 amino acids: CASSGQGDGKTEAFF. For the CDR3, the DNA is TGTGCCAGCAGTGGACAGGGGGATGGGAAAACTGAAGCTTTCTTT.

This sequence joins TRBV5-1 and TRBJ2-5; TRBD1 aligns across 7 bases. Germline V gene data show CDR1 as SGHRS and CDR2 as YFSETQ. The CDR3 is 14 residues long. The J segment lost 4 bases and the V segment lost 3 bases, leaving 6 bases of the junction unmatched. CDR3 protein: CASSWGTVSETQYF. CDR3 nucleotide sequence: TGCGCCAGCAGCTGGGGGACAGTTTCAGAGACCCAGTACTTC. The full variable domain, completed using reference TRBV5-1 and TRBJ2-5, is KAGVTQTPRYLIKTRGQQVTLSCSPISGHRSVSWYQQTPGQGLQFLFEYFSETQRNKGNFPGRFSGRQFSNSRSEMNVSTLELGDSALYLCASSWGTVSETQYFGPGTRLLVL.

This clone showed up just once. The chain combines TRBV19 with TRBJ2-1; TRBD1 might be the D (5 bases). The CDR3 spans 14 residues. Trimming cost V 3 bases and J 5 bases, with 11 bases left between them. Germline V gene lookup returns CDR1 LNHDA and CDR2 SQIVND (reference sequence). DNA for the CDR3: TGTGCCAGTAGTATCCTACAGGTAGACAATGAGCAGTTCTTC. It encodes CASSILQVDNEQFF.

CDR3 residues: CASSYSPVGTEAFF. The CDR3 DNA is TGTGCCAGCAGTTACTCCCCGGTCGGCACTGAAGCTTTCTTT. The chain carries TRBV6-5 and TRBJ1-1; D gene ambiguous. The germline CDR1 and CDR2 sequences are MNHEY and SVGAGI. This CDR3 is 14 amino acids long. The V end was cut by 0 bases, the J end by 4 bases, with 9 bases between.

This clone was picked up one time. The V call is TRBV27, the J call TRBJ1-2; 8 bases are a match to TRBD1. The germline gives CDR1 MNHEY, CDR2 SMNVEV (reference sequence). The CDR3 extends over 15 amino acids. V was pared by 2 bases and J by 4 bases, with 6 bases of the junction left unmatched. The CDR3 reads CASSLGGQDFYGYTF. Here the CDR3 DNA reads TGTGCCAGCAGTTTAGGGGGACAGGACTTCTATGGCTACACCTTC.

The chain joins TRBV19 to TRBJ1-2, with a possible D match to TRBD1 (6 bases). The CDR3 covers 13 residues. Germline assignment: CDR1 LNHDA and CDR2 SQIVND (reference sequence). Deletions cut 1 base from V and 7 bases from J, with 10 bases between. The CDR3 region has the DNA TGTGCCAGTAGTATAGTTGGGGGCGCTGGCTACACCTTC. Amino acids: CASSIVGGAGYTF.

This clone occurred many times. This chain links TRBV5-4 with TRBJ2-5, with 9 bases aligning to TRBD2. J was trimmed by 2 bases and V by 7 bases; bases with no gene match: 12. Germline CDR1 and CDR2: SGHNT and YYREEE (reference sequence). This CDR3 has 16 residues. CDR3 nucleotide sequence: TGTGCCAGCTCATTGGGGAGCGGGGGGTATCAAGAGACCCAGTACTTC. This codes for CASSLGSGGYQETQYF.

The rearrangement uses TRBV19 and TRBJ2-2, with 9 bases lining up with TRBD1. The CDR3 runs to 15 residues. CDR1 is LNHDA, CDR2 SQIVND, per germline (reference sequence). Germline trimming cut 4 bases from V and 4 bases from J; bases unmatched to any gene: 4. As DNA, the CDR3 is TGTGCCAGTAGTAACCTGGACAGGGGCACCGGGGAGCTGTTTTTT. Protein: CASSNLDRGTGELFF.

The V and J genes are TRBV27 and TRBJ2-2; the match to TRBD2 covers 8 bases. Looked up from germline, CDR1 is MNHEY and CDR2 is SMNVEV (reference sequence). With V trimmed by 2 bases and J by 5 bases, 7 bases remained unmatched. The CDR3 spans 16 residues. The CDR3: CASSLGSGARTGELFF. CDR3 DNA: TGTGCCAGCAGTTTAGGTAGCGGGGCGCGGACCGGGGAGCTGTTTTTT.

This chain uses TRBV7-8 with TRBJ2-2, with 9 bases that match TRBD1. V shed 2 bases and J 7 bases; nucleotides not matched to a gene: 5. The CDR3 contains 15 residues. Germline CDR1 reads SGHVS; CDR2 reads FQNEAQ. In nucleotides, the CDR3 is TGTGCCAGCAGCTTATGGGGACAGGGCCACGGGGAGCTGTTTTTT. This gives the protein CASSLWGQGHGELFF.

V usage is TRBV19 and J usage is TRBJ1-1; weak D call: TRBD1 (6 bases). V was clipped by 3 bases and J by 4 bases, with 12 bases between them. Germline CDR1 and CDR2: LNHDA and SQIVND (reference sequence). The CDR3 is 14 residues long. This CDR3 is CASSILGGATEAFF. CDR3 nucleotides: TGTGCCAGTAGTATCTTAGGGGGGGCCACTGAAGCTTTCTTT.

V is TRBV27 and J is TRBJ2-7; possible D gene TRBD2, 6 bases. CDR1 and CDR2 from the germline V gene are MNHEY and SMNVEV (reference sequence). Trimming cost V 6 bases and J 3 bases, with 12 bases left between them. There are 13 residues in the CDR3. CDR3 sequence: CASSSGLHYEQYF. In DNA, the CDR3 is TGTGCCAGCAGCTCGGGACTCCACTACGAGCAGTACTTC.

The CDR3 loop reads CASSMGVWGDRRYEQFF. The CDR3, as DNA: TGTGCCAGTAGTATGGGAGTCTGGGGTGACAGGCGATATGAGCAGTTCTTC. The rearrangement links TRBV19 to TRBJ2-1; D is perhaps TRBD1 (6 bases). Per the germline V gene, CDR1 is LNHDA and CDR2 is SQIVND (reference sequence). V shed 3 bases and J shed 8 bases, with 23 bases lying between them. The CDR3 covers 17 residues.

This chain uses TRBV5-1 with TRBJ1-2; 7 nucleotides match TRBD1. The ends lost 7 bases at V and 2 bases at J; junction bases unmatched: 5. The CDR3 contains 13 residues. The V gene's germline CDR1 is SGHRS and CDR2 YFSETQ. In nucleotides, the CDR3 is TGCGCCAGCGGAACACAGGGGAACTATGGCTACACCTTC. As protein: CASGTQGNYGYTF.

This chain connects TRBV18 to TRBJ2-4; D unclear. The V end was cut by 6 bases, the J end by 2 bases, with 11 bases between. The CDR3 consists of 14 residues. Germline values: CDR1 KGHSH, CDR2 LQKENI. This CDR3 reads CASSPPSTKNIQYF. The CDR3 nucleotides are TGTGCCAGCTCCCCGCCCTCTACCAAAAACATTCAGTACTTC.

The rearrangement links TRBV4-1 to TRBJ2-1; TRBD2 might be the D (5 bases). Trimming stripped 3 bases from V and 7 bases from J, with 10 bases between. The CDR3 covers 13 residues. In germline, CDR1 is MGHRA, CDR2 YSYEKL. The CDR3 region has the DNA TGCGCCAGCAGCCAGGGAGATAGAAATGAGCAGTTCTTC. Encoded protein: CASSQGDRNEQFF.